Listed below are T cell receptor beta chains from one sample, sequenced in a study of cytomegalovirus exposure and HLA in healthy donors. Sequencing was performed with immunoSEQ multiplex PCR; in TCRdb, only in-frame clones are kept and a portion is missing. This sample yields about 150,000 clones, of which 60% to 85% are seen a single time; about 5.9% belongs to the top ten. Specimen: PBMCs. Every receptor here comes from a man aged 45-65 years in good health and CMV-seropositive. Both conserved end residues are part of each CDR3. D genes are given only for firm matches. Part of the rows lack a size; the others show once, few, many or a class for expanded clones.

NA	TRBJ2-5	TRBV5-1	TRBD2	TGCGCCAGCAGCGTGGGACTAGACCTGAGTGGGGAGACCCAGTACTTC	CASSVGLDLSGETQYF
NA	TRBJ2-1	TRBV28	TRBD1	TGTGCCAGCAGTCACACGCCGCGAGGGACAGGGTATGAGCAGTTCTTC	CASSHTPRGTGYEQFF
NA	TRBJ2-3	TRBV5-1	NA	TGCGCCAGCAGCTTTGAGGGTAGCACAGATACGCAGTATTTT	CASSFEGSTDTQYF
NA	TRBJ2-2	TRBV6-6	TRBD1	TGTGCCAGCAGCCGACAGGGCACCGGGGAGCTGTTTTTT	CASSRQGTGELFF
NA	TRBJ1-1	TRBV7-9	NA	TGTTCCAGCAGCTGGACAGTGAACACTGAAGCTTTCTTT	CSSSWTVNTEAFF
NA	TRBJ2-3	TRBV6-5	NA	TGTGCCAGCAGTTATGACAGCAGGGATACGCAGTATTTT	CASSYDSRDTQYF
NA	TRBJ2-7	TRBV5-6	NA	TGTGCCAGCAGCTTTGGACAGTGGGGTTCCTACGAGCAGTACTTC	CASSFGQWGSYEQYF
few	TRBJ1-2	TRBV28	NA	TGTGCCAGCAGAGTTCTCGAGGATAACTATGGCTACACCTTC	CASRVLEDNYGYTF
NA	TRBJ2-1	TRBV7-8	NA	TGTGCCAGCAGCTTAGCTCCCCTACTTAGCGGCAGTTACAATGAGCAGTTCTTC	CASSLAPLLSGSYNEQFF
NA	TRBJ2-1	TRBV11-3	NA	TGTGCCAGCAGCTTAGGGGGGGTTCTGTCCTACAATGAGCAGTTCTTC	CASSLGGVLSYNEQFF
NA	TRBJ2-1	TRBV28	NA	TGTGCCAGCAGCAGCGGGCGGAGACAGTTCTTC	CASSSGRRQFF
once	TRBJ2-7	TRBV29-1	NA	TGCAGCGTTGATACAGAAACCTACGAGCAGTACTTC	CSVDTETYEQYF
NA	TRBJ1-4	TRBV5-1	NA	TGCGCCAGCAGCGGTGGGACAACAACTAATGAAAAACTGTTTTTT	CASSGGTTTNEKLFF
NA	TRBJ1-1	TRBV5-4	NA	TGTGCCAGCAGCTTCAACAGGGATACTGAAGCTTTCTTT	CASSFNRDTEAFF
NA	TRBJ2-3	TRBV7-9	TRBD2	TGTTCCAGCAGCTTACCCCTAGCGGGAGGCACAGATACGCAGTATTTT	CSSSLPLAGGTDTQYF
once	TRBJ2-7	TRBV5-1	NA	TGCGCCAGCAGCACCAGTACAGGGTTCGGGGAGCAGTACTTC	CASSTSTGFGEQYF
few	TRBJ2-7	TRBV5-1	TRBD1	TGCGCCAGCAGCTTGGGGACCGGGACAGGGGTCTACGAGCAGTACTTC	CASSLGTGTGVYEQYF
NA	TRBJ2-7	TRBV29-1	TRBD2	TGCAGCGTCCGGAGGGCGGGAGGGTCCTACGAGCAGTACTTC	CSVRRAGGSYEQYF
NA	TRBJ2-3	TRBV5-1	TRBD1	TGCGCCAGCAGCATGGGACAGAGCACAGATACGCAGTATTTT	CASSMGQSTDTQYF
once	TRBJ2-3	TRBV4-2	TRBD2	TGTGCCAGCAGCCAAGCTGGAGGCGGGAGGGGCACAGATACGCAGTATTTT	CASSQAGGGRGTDTQYF
NA	TRBJ2-1	TRBV5-1	NA	TGCGCCAGCAGCTTGGTTGTTGGCGGGATCTACAATGAGCAGTTCTTC	CASSLVVGGIYNEQFF
NA	TRBJ2-3	TRBV29-1	TRBD1	TGCAGCGTCGCCTGGGGACAGGGGGGACCAGATACGCAGTATTTT	CSVAWGQGGPDTQYF
once	TRBJ2-7	TRBV5-1	NA	TGCGCCAGCAGCTTGGGGGGGCCGTACGAGCAGTACTTC	CASSLGGPYEQYF
NA	TRBJ1-1	TRBV7-9	TRBD1	TGTGCCAGCAGTCCCCCGAGACAGGGTAACACTGAAGCTTTCTTT	CASSPPRQGNTEAFF
NA	TRBJ2-3	TRBV4-2	NA	TGTGCCAGCAGCCCTCGGTCTGGAGCGGAAAGCACAGATACGCAGTATTTT	CASSPRSGAESTDTQYF
NA	TRBJ2-7	TRBV11-2	NA	TGTGCCAGCAGCTTAGAGCGTTACTCCTACGAGCAGTACTTC	CASSLERYSYEQYF
NA	TRBJ1-5	TRBV7-8	NA	TGTGCCAGCAGCCAGAGTCGAAGGGAGGGACAGCCCCAGCATTTT	CASSQSRREGQPQHF
NA	TRBJ2-7	TRBV6-1	TRBD1	TGTGCCAGCAGGAGGGACAGGGGCTACGAGCAGTACTTC	CASRRDRGYEQYF
NA	TRBJ2-7	TRBV7-9	NA	TGTTCCAGCAGCTTTTTATCTGGGCAGGGGGGCTACGAGCAGTACTTC	CSSSFLSGQGGYEQYF
NA	TRBJ2-1	TRBV25-1	TRBD1	TGTGCCAGCAGTTTAGGGGACAGGTTGAGGAATGAGCAGTTCTTC	CASSLGDRLRNEQFF
NA	TRBJ2-5	TRBV10-2	TRBD2	TGCGCCAGCAGCGTACTAGCGGGTGGCGAGACCCAGTACTTC	CASSVLAGGETQYF
NA	TRBJ2-7	TRBV5-1	NA	TGCGCCAGCAGCTACGACAGCTCGAGCTCCTATGAGCAGTACTTC	CASSYDSSSSYEQYF
NA	TRBJ1-2	TRBV10-3	NA	TGTGCCATCAGTGAGTCGGCAGACTATGGCTACACCTTC	CAISESADYGYTF
NA	TRBJ2-7	TRBV10-1	NA	TGCGCCAGCAGTGAGTCCCCAGCCTCCTCAGGGCAGTACTTC	CASSESPASSGQYF
NA	TRBJ1-2	TRBV19	NA	TGTGCCAGTAGTATTTCCAGGCTTAACTATGGCTACACCTTC	CASSISRLNYGYTF
NA	TRBJ1-2	TRBV7-9	NA	TGTTCCAGCAGCTTCTCCGGGGGGGAGCGCTATGGCTACACCTTC	CSSSFSGGERYGYTF
once	TRBJ2-3	TRBV2	NA	TGTGCCAGCAGTTACGACTCAGATACGCAGTATTTT	CASSYDSDTQYF
NA	TRBJ2-3	TRBV27	NA	TGTGCCAGCAGGGCCGCTGTCTCAGATACGCAGTATTTT	CASRAAVSDTQYF
NA	TRBJ2-2	TRBV5-1	NA	TGCGCCAGCAGACCGGGACTTATGAACACCGGGGAGCTGTTTTTT	CASRPGLMNTGELFF
few	TRBJ2-5	TRBV9	NA	TGTGCCAGCAGCGTAGGCCTAGAGAGGGAGGAGACCCAGTACTTC	CASSVGLEREETQYF
NA	TRBJ2-5	TRBV30	TRBD2	TGTGCCTGGAGCGATACTAGCGGGAGGGCCCGGGAGACCCAGTACTTC	CAWSDTSGRARETQYF
NA	TRBJ2-5	TRBV19	NA	TGTGCCAGTAGTATAGGGCAGCGAGGGGAGACCCAGTACTTC	CASSIGQRGETQYF
NA	TRBJ1-2	TRBV5-5	TRBD1	TGTGCCAGCAGCTTGAGCCCCGGGACAGCCAACTATGGCTACACCTTC	CASSLSPGTANYGYTF
NA	TRBJ2-3	TRBV5-6	TRBD1	TGTGCCAGCAGCTCCCGGGACAGGGGCACAGATACGCAGTATTTT	CASSSRDRGTDTQYF
NA	TRBJ2-7	TRBV27	TRBD2	TGTGCCAGCATTGGAGTAGGGGTAGCGGGGATCTACGAGCAGTACTTC	CASIGVGVAGIYEQYF
NA	TRBJ1-2	TRBV5-4	NA	TGTGCCAGCAGCTTGGCAGGGATTGGCGGCTACACCTTC	CASSLAGIGGYTF
NA	TRBJ1-2	TRBV28	NA	TGTGCCAGCAGTTTACCCCCACCCCGGGACTATGGCTACACCTTC	CASSLPPPRDYGYTF
few	TRBJ2-7	TRBV28	NA	TGTGCCAGCAGGGGGGACACCGACGAGCAGTACTTC	CASRGDTDEQYF
NA	TRBJ2-7	TRBV7-9	NA	TGTGCCAGCAGCTTAGCGGGGCTGGACGTTGTCGAGCAGTACTTC	CASSLAGLDVVEQYF
NA	TRBJ2-1	TRBV23-1	NA	TGCGCCAGCAGTCCGGGTGATGAGCAGTTCTTC	CASSPGDEQFF
NA	TRBJ1-3	TRBV7-6	NA	TGTGCCAGCAGGGCAGGGGTCTCTGGAAACACCATATATTTT	CASRAGVSGNTIYF
NA	TRBJ1-1	TRBV7-9	NA	TGTGCCAGCAGCAATAAAGCGGGGGGGCTATCGATGAACACTGAAGCTTTCTTT	CASSNKAGGLSMNTEAFF
NA	TRBJ2-3	TRBV27	NA	TGTGCCACCTGGTCCCCAGGACAGCCGAATGGAGATACGCAGTATTTT	CATWSPGQPNGDTQYF